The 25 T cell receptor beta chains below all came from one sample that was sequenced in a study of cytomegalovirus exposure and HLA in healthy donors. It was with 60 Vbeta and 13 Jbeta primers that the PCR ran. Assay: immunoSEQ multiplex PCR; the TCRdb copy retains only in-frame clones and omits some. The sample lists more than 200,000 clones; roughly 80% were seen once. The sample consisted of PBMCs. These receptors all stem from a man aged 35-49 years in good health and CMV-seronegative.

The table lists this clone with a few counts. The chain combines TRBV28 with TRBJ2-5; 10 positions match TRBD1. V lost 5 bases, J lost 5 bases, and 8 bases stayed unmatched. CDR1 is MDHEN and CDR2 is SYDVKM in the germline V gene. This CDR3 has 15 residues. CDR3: CASSRQGAFWETQYF. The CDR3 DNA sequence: TGTGCCAGCAGTAGACAGGGGGCGTTTTGGGAGACCCAGTACTTC.

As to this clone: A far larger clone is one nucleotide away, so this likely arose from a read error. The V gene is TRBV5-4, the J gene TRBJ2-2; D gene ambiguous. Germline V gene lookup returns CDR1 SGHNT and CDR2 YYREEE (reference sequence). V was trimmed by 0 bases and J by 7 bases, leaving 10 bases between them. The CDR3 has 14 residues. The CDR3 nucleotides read TGTGCCAGCAGCTTGGGAGGAAGGAACGGGGAGCTGTTTTTT. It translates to CASSLGGRNGELFF.

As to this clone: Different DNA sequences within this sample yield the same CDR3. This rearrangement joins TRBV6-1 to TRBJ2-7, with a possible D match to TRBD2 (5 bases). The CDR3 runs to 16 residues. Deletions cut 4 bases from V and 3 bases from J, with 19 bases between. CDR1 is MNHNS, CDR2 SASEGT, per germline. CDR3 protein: CASSGEGGRGIYEQYF. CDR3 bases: TGTGCCAGCAGTGGAGAGGGTGGACGAGGTATCTACGAGCAGTACTTC.

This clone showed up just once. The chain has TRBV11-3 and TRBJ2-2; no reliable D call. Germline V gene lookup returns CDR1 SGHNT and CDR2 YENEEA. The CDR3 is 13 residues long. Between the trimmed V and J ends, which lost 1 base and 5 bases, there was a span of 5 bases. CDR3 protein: CASSLVETGELFF. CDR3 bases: TGTGCCAGCAGCTTAGTAGAGACCGGGGAGCTGTTTTTT.

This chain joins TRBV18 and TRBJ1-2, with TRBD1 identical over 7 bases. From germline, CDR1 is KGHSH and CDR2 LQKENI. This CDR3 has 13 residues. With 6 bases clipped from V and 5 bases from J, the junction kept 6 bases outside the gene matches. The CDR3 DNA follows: TGTGCCAGCTCGCCCGACAGGGAGTATGGCTACACCTTC. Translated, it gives CASSPDREYGYTF.

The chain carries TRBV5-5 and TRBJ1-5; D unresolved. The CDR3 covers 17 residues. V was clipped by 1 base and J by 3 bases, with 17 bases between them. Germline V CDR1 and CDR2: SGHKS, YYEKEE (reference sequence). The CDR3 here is CASSLNARAGFNQPQHF. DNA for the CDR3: TGTGCCAGCAGCTTGAATGCCCGCGCGGGGTTCAATCAGCCCCAGCATTTT. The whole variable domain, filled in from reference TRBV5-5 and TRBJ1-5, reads DAGVTQSPTHLIKTRGQQVTLRCSPISGHKSVSWYQQVLGQGPQFIFQYYEKEERGRGNFPDRFSARQFPNYSSELNVNALLLGDSALYLCASSLNARAGFNQPQHFGDGTRLSIL.

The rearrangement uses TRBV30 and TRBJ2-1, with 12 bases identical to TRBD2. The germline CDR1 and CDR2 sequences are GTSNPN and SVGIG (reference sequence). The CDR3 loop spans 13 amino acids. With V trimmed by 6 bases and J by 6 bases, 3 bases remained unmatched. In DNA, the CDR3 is TGTGCCTGCCAACTAGCGGGAGGCAATGAGCAGTTCTTC. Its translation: CACQLAGGNEQFF.

CDR3 loop: CASSLRGGAEAFF. CDR3 DNA: TGTGCCAGCAGTTTACGGGGGGGCGCTGAAGCTTTCTTT. The chain recombines TRBV28 with TRBJ1-1; D is possibly TRBD1 (6 bases). The CDR3 has 13 amino acids. Germline V CDR1 and CDR2: MDHEN, SYDVKM. The V gene lost 2 bases and the J gene lost 6 bases, with 10 bases spanning the gap.

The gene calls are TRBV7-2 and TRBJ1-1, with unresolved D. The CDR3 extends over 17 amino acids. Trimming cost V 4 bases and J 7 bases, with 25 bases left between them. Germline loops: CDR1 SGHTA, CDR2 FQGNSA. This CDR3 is CASSSPLLALGALEAFF. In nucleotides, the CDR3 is TGTGCCAGCAGCTCCCCCCTTTTAGCGCTGGGAGCCCTTGAAGCTTTCTTT.

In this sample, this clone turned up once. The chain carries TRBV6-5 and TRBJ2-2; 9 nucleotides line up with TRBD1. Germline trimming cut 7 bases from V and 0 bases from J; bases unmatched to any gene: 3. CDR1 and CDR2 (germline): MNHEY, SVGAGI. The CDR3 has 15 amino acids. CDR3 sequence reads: CASTRQGANTGELFF. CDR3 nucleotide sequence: TGTGCCAGCACTAGACAGGGGGCGAACACCGGGGAGCTGTTTTTT.

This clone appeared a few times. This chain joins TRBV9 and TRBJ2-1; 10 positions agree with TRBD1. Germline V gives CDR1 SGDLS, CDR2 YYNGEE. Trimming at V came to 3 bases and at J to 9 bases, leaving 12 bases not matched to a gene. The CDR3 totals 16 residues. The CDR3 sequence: CASSESPGGQGIEQFF. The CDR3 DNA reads TGTGCCAGCAGCGAGTCCCCGGGGGGACAGGGGATTGAGCAGTTCTTC.

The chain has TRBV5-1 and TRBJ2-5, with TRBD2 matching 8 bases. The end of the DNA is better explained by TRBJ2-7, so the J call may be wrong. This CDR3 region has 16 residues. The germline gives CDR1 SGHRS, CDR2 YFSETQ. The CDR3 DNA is TGCGCCAGCTTCAACGTAGCGGGATCCCTCTCCTACGAGCAGTACTTC. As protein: CASFNVAGSLSYEQYF.

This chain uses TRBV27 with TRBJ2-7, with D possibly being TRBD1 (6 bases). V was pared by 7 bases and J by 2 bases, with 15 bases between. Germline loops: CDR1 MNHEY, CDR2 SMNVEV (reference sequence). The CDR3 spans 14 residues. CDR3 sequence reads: CASNFQGSPYEQYF. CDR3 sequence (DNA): TGTGCCAGCAACTTTCAGGGGTCCCCCTACGAGCAGTACTTC.

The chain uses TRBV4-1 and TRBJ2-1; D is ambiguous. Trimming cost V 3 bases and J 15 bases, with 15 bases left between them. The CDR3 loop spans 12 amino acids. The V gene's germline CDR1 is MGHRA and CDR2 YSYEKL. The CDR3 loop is CASSHDSRWRFF. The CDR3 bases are TGCGCCAGCAGCCATGATAGCCGGTGGCGGTTCTTC.

CDR3 protein: CASSPPGLAGARVGELFF. The CDR3, as DNA: TGTGCCAGCTCACCACCGGGACTAGCGGGAGCTCGGGTCGGGGAGCTGTTTTTT. The gene calls are TRBV18 and TRBJ2-2, with TRBD2 matching over 14 bases. V lost 0 bases, J lost 7 bases, and 7 bases stayed unmatched. This CDR3 has 18 amino acids. Germline CDR1 and CDR2: KGHSH and LQKENI.

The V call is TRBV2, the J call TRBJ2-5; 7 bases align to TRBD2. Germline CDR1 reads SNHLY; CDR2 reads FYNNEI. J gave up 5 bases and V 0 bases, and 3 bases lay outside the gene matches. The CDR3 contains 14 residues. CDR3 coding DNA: TGTGCCAGCAGTGAAGCAATGGGAGGGGAGACCCAGTACTTC. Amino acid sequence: CASSEAMGGETQYF. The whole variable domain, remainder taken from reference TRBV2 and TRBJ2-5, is EPEVTQTPSHQVTQMGQEVILRCVPISNHLYFYWYRQILGQKVEFLVSFYNNEISEKSEIFDDQFSVERPDGSNFTLKIRSTKLEDSAMYFCASSEAMGGETQYFGPGTRLLVL.

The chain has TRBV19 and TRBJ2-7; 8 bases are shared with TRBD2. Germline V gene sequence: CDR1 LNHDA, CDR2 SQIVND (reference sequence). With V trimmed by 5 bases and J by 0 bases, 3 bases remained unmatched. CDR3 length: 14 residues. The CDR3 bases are TGTGCCAGTAGTCCGGGGGGGGCCTCCTACGAGCAGTACTTC. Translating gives CASSPGGASYEQYF.

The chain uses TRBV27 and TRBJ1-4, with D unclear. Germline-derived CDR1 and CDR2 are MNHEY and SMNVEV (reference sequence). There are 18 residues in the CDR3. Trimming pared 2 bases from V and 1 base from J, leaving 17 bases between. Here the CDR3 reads CASSLEKPWALTNEKLFF. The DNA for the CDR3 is TGTGCCAGCAGTTTAGAAAAACCGTGGGCACTAACTAATGAAAAACTGTTTTTT.

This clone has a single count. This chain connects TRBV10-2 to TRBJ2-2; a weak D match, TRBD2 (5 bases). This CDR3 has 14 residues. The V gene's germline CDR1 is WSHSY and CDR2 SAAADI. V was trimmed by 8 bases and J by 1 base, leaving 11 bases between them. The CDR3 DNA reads TGCGCCAGCGGAGGACTGATGAACACCGGGGAGCTGTTTTTT. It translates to CASGGLMNTGELFF.

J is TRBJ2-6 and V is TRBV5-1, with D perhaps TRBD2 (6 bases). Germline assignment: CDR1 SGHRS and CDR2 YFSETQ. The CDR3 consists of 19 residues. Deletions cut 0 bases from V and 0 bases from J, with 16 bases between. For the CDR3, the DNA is TGCGCCAGCAGCTTGGCCAAAAGGGGCGGGATCTCTGGGGCCAACGTCCTGACTTTC. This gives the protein CASSLAKRGGISGANVLTF. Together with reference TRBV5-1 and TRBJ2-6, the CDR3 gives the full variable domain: KAGVTQTPRYLIKTRGQQVTLSCSPISGHRSVSWYQQTPGQGLQFLFEYFSETQRNKGNFPGRFSGRQFSNSRSEMNVSTLELGDSALYLCASSLAKRGGISGANVLTFGAGSRLTVL.

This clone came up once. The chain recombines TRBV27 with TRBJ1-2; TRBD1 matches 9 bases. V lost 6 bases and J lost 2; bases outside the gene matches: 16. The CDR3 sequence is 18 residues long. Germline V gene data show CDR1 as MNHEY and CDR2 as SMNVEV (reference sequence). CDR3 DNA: TGTGCCAGCAGCCCCCGGAGCCAGACAGGGGGGCGAAACTATGGCTACACCTTC. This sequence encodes CASSPRSQTGGRNYGYTF.

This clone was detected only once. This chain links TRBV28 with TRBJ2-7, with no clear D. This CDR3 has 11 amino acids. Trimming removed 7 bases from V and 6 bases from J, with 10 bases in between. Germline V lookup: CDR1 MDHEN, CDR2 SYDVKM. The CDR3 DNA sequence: TGTGCCAGCACCGCGTCCCGCGAGCAGTACTTC. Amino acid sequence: CASTASREQYF.

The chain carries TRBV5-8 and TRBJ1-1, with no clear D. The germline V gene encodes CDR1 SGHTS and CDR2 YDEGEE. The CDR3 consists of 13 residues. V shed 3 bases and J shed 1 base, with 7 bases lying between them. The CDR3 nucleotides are TGTGCCAGCAGCTCCGGGAAGAACACTGAAGCTTTCTTT. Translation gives CASSSGKNTEAFF.

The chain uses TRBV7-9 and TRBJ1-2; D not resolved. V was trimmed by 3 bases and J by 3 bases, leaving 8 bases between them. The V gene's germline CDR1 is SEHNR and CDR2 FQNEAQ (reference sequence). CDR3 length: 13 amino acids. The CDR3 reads CASSLPRDYGYTF. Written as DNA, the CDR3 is TGTGCCAGCAGCTTGCCGAGGGACTATGGCTACACCTTC.

The CDR3 nucleotides are TGCAGCGTTTATGGGGGACAGGGGGCCCCCGGGGAGCTGTTTTTT. Translating it yields CSVYGGQGAPGELFF. The chain employs TRBV29-1 and TRBJ2-2; 12 bases map to TRBD1. This CDR3 region has 15 residues. Trimming cost V 5 bases and J 6 bases; bases outside gene matches: 7. Germline V gives CDR1 SQVTM, CDR2 ANQGSEA.